These T cell receptor beta chains were read from a single sample in a study of CD8 T cells in Susac syndrome. Via MiXCR, TCRdb re-called the immunoSEQ multiplex PCR reads, giving one row per CDR3 protein. The data contain roughly 150,000 distinct CDR3 sequences, roughly 94% of them singletons. The sample comprised CD8+ T cells from PBMCs. The receptors were sampled from a human donor with multiple sclerosis. CDR3s include the opening cysteine and the closing phenylalanine or tryptophan. Fields, in order: J gene, V gene, D gene, clone size, CDR3 DNA, CDR3 protein. The D gene is left open where the match is weak. Where a row states a size, it is once, few, many or the class of an expanded clone; other rows omit it.

J gene: TRBJ2-1; V gene: TRBV5-4; D gene: -; clone size: once; CDR3 DNA: TGTGCCAGCAGCCCGGACAGAGATGAGCAGTTCTTC; CDR3 protein: CASSPDRDEQFF
J gene: TRBJ2-7; V gene: TRBV5-6; D gene: -; clone size: -; CDR3 DNA: TGTGCCAGCAGCTTAGGCAGAACCTCCTACGAGCAGTACTTC; CDR3 protein: CASSLGRTSYEQYF
J gene: TRBJ2-7; V gene: TRBV16; D gene: TRBD1; clone size: -; CDR3 DNA: TGTGCCAGCAGCCCCGACAGGGACGGTGCCTACGAGCAGTACTTC; CDR3 protein: CASSPDRDGAYEQYF
J gene: TRBJ2-7; V gene: TRBV12-3/TRBV12-4; D gene: TRBD1; clone size: -; CDR3 DNA: TGTGCCAGCAGTTTAAGGACAGGGGTTTACGAGCAGTACTTC; CDR3 protein: CASSLRTGVYEQYF
J gene: TRBJ2-7; V gene: TRBV20-1; D gene: -; clone size: -; CDR3 DNA: TGCAGTGCAAGAAAGGACGCATCCTACGAGCAGTACTTC; CDR3 protein: CSARKDASYEQYF
J gene: TRBJ2-7; V gene: TRBV7-2; D gene: -; clone size: -; CDR3 DNA: TGTGCCAGCAGCTCCGCCCAGACAGACTCCTACGAGCAGTACTTC; CDR3 protein: CASSSAQTDSYEQYF
J gene: TRBJ2-5; V gene: TRBV29-1; D gene: TRBD2; clone size: -; CDR3 DNA: TGCAGCGTAGCGGGGGGGCGAGAGACCCAGTACTTC; CDR3 protein: CSVAGGRETQYF
J gene: TRBJ2-3; V gene: TRBV6-6; D gene: -; clone size: -; CDR3 DNA: TGTGCCAGCAGCCACCGGGTAGATACGCAGTATTTT; CDR3 protein: CASSHRVDTQYF
J gene: TRBJ1-1; V gene: TRBV29-1; D gene: -; clone size: -; CDR3 DNA: TGCAGCGGCCTGTATCAGGGCACTGAAGCTTTCTTT; CDR3 protein: CSGLYQGTEAFF
J gene: TRBJ1-2; V gene: TRBV6-5; D gene: -; clone size: -; CDR3 DNA: TGTGCCAGCAGTTCCGGACAGTCCTATGGCTACACCTTC; CDR3 protein: CASSSGQSYGYTF
J gene: TRBJ2-7; V gene: TRBV20-1; D gene: -; clone size: -; CDR3 DNA: TGCAGTGCTAGTAACCCTCATAGTGGAACCCCCTACGAGCAGTACTTC; CDR3 protein: CSASNPHSGTPYEQYF
J gene: TRBJ2-7; V gene: TRBV5-6; D gene: TRBD2; clone size: -; CDR3 DNA: TGTGCCAGCAGCAACGGACCGGGGGGGTTCGAGCAGTACTTC; CDR3 protein: CASSNGPGGFEQYF
J gene: TRBJ1-1; V gene: TRBV20-1; D gene: -; clone size: -; CDR3 DNA: TGCAGTGCTATTAGCCGGGGCCAAGAAGCTTTCTTT; CDR3 protein: CSAISRGQEAFF
J gene: TRBJ2-1; V gene: TRBV9; D gene: -; clone size: -; CDR3 DNA: TGTGCCAGCAGCGAGGGAGACATACGGCAGTTCTTC; CDR3 protein: CASSEGDIRQFF
J gene: TRBJ1-2; V gene: TRBV5-1; D gene: TRBD1; clone size: once; CDR3 DNA: TGCGCCAGCAGCGTACGGGGACAGGGTGAGGACTATGGCTACACCTTC; CDR3 protein: CASSVRGQGEDYGYTF
J gene: TRBJ2-1; V gene: TRBV30; D gene: -; clone size: once; CDR3 DNA: TGTGCCTGGAGTGAGGACATCGTCGGTGAGCAGTTCTTC; CDR3 protein: CAWSEDIVGEQFF
J gene: TRBJ1-2; V gene: TRBV6-2/TRBV6-3; D gene: -; clone size: -; CDR3 DNA: TGTGCCAGCAGTTACTCGATGGGCCCTACGGGCTACACCTTC; CDR3 protein: CASSYSMGPTGYTF